This TCR beta chain was retrieved from a study of T cell responses to AZD1222 COVID-19 vaccine. The study's findings and limits: All repertoire sampling was performed exclusively after the peak T cell response. Across the whole spike, CD4 TCRs peaked at regions 160-218 and 743-854. Donors were chiefly white British, with a greater number of females, and clonal diversity was perhaps underestimated.

Repertoires were generated with immunoSEQ multiplex PCR, while TCRdb's copy carries only in-frame clones and drops some. Of 150,000 to 200,000 clones listed, roughly 90% are singletons. CDR3 length equals 15 residues. CDR1 and CDR2 (germline): SNHLY, FYNNEI. V was pared by 2 bases and J by 0 bases, with 8 bases between. Regarding this clone: The antigen is unknown.

The J gene is TRBJ1-3, the V gene TRBV2, with D maybe TRBD1 (6 bases). The sequencing here drew on peripheral blood, taken on day 0 of AZD1222 vaccination. The source of this sequence is an adult in good health. CDR3 nucleotides: TGTGCCAGCAGTGAACAGGGGATCTCTGGAAACACCATATATTTT. The encoded protein is CASSEQGISGNTIYF.